Listed here is a single TCR beta chain. This table comes from immunoSEQ multiplex PCR, and its TCRdb copy is limited to in-frame clones, with some not included. In the table there are about 1,900,000 clones, around 96% of which are singletons. The data were obtained in a study of shared clonotypes between healthy human individuals. Positively selected for CCR7, the CD45RO-negative cells used as naive CD8 cells excluded terminally differentiated effector memory CD45RA+ cells. Between the trimmed V and J ends, which lost 0 bases and 1 base, there was a span of 7 bases. The CDR3 has 15 residues. CDR1 LNHNV and CDR2 YYDKDF come from the germline V gene (reference sequence).

The TCR was taken from a man aged 18 to 30 in good health. V is TRBV15 and J is TRBJ1-3; D uncertain. The sequenced sample consisted of naive CD8+ T cells sorted from blood. This chain's CDR3 is CATSRDSISGNTIYF. The CDR3 DNA reads TGTGCCACCAGCAGAGATAGCATATCTGGAAACACCATATATTTT.